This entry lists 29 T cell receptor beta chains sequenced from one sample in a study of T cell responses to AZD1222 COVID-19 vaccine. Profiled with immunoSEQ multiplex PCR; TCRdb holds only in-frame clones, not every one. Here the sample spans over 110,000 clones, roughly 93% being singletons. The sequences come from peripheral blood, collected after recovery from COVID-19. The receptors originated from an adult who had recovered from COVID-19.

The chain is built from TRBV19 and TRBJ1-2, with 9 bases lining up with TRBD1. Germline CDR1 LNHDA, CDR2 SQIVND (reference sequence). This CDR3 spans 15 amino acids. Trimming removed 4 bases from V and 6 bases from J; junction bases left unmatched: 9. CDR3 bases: TGTGCCAGTAGTAGGGACAGGGCCTCTTGGAATGGCTACACCTTC. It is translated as CASSRDRASWNGYTF.

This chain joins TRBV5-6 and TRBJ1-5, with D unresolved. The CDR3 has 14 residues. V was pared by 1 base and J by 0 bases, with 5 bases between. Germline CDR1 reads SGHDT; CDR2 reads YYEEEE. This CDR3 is CASSLSSSNQPQHF. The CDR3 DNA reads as TGTGCCAGCAGCTTGAGTAGTAGCAATCAGCCCCAGCATTTT.

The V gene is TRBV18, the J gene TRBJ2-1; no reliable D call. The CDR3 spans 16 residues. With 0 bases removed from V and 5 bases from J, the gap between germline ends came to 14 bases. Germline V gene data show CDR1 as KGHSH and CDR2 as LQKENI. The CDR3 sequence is CASSPPLEPLNNEQFF. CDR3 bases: TGTGCCAGCTCACCACCGCTCGAACCTCTGAACAATGAGCAGTTCTTC.

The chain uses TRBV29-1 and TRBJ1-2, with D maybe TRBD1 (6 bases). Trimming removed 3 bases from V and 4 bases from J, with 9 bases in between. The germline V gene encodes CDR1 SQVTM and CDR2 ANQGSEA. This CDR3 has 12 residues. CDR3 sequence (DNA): TGCAGCGTTGAGACAGGCATCTATGGCTACACCTTC. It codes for CSVETGIYGYTF.

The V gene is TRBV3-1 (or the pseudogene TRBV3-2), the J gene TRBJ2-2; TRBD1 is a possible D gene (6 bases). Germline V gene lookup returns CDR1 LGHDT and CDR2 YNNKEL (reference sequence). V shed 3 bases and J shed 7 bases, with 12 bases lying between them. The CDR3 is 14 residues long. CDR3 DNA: TGTGCCAGCAGCCAGGCCAGGGGTCTCGGGGAGCTGTTTTTT. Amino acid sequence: CASSQARGLGELFF.

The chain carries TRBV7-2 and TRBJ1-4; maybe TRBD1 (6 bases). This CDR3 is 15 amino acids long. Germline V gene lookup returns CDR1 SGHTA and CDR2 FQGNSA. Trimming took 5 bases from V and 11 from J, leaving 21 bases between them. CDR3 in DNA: TGTGCCAGCAGCCCAAGGACAGCTTCTGGTGAGAAACTGTTTTTT. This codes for CASSPRTASGEKLFF.

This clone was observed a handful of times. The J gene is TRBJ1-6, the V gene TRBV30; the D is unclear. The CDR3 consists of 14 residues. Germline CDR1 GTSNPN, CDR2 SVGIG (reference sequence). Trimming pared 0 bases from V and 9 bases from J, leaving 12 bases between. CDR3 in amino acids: CAWSVQEGFSPLHF. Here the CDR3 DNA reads TGTGCCTGGAGTGTACAAGAGGGTTTTTCACCCCTCCACTTT.

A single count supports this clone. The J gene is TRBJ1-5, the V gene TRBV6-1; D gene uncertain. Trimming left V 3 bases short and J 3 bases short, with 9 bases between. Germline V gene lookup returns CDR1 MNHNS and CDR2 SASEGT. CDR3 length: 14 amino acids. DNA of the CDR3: TGTGCCAGCAGTGATCCCCAGGACAATCAGCCCCAGCATTTT. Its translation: CASSDPQDNQPQHF.

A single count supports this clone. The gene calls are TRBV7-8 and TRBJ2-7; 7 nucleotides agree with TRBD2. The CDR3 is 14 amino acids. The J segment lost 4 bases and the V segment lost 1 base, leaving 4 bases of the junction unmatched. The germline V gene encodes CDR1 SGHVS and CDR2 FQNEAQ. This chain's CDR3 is CASSLELGGYEQYF. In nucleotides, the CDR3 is TGTGCCAGCAGCTTAGAACTCGGGGGGTACGAGCAGTACTTC. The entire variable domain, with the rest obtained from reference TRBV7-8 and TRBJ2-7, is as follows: GAGVSQSPRYKVAKRGQDVALRCDPISGHVSLFWYQQALGQGPEFLTYFQNEAQLDKSGLPSDRFFAERPEGSVSTLKIQRTQQEDSAVYLCASSLELGGYEQYFGPGTRLTVT.

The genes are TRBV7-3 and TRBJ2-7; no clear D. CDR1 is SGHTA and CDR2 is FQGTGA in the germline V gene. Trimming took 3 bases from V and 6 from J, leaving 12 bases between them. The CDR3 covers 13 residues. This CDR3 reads CASSLKEGREQYF. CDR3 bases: TGTGCCAGCAGCTTGAAGGAAGGGCGCGAGCAGTACTTC.

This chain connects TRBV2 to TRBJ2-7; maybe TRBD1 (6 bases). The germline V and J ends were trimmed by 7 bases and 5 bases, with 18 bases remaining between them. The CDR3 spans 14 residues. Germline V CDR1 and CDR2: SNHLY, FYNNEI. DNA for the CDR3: TGTGCCAGCAACCCCAGGACAGCTCCTAACGAGCAGTACTTC. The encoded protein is CASNPRTAPNEQYF.

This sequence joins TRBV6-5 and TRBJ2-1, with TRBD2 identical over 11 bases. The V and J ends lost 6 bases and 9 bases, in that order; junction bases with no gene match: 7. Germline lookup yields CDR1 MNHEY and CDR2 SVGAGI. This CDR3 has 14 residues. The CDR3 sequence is CASSRLTSGTEQFF. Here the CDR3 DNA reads TGTGCCAGCAGCCGCCTGACTAGCGGGACTGAGCAGTTCTTC.

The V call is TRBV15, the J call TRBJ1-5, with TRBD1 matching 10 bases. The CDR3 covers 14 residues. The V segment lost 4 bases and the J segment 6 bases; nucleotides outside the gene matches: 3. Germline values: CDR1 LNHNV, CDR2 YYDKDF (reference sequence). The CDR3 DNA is TGTGCCACCAGCATAGACAGGGGGCGTCAGCCCCAGCATTTT. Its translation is CATSIDRGRQPQHF.

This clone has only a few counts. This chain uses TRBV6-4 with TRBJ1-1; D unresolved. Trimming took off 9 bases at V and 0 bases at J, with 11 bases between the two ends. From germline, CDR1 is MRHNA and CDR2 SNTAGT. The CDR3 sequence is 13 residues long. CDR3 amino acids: CASSEGMNTEAFF. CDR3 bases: TGTGCCAGTTCTGAGGGAATGAACACTGAAGCTTTCTTT.

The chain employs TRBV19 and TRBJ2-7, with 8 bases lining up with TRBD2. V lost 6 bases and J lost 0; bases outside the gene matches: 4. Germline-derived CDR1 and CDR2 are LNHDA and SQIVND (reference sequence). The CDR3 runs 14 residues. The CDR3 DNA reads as TGTGCCAGTAGCCTAGCGGGTAGCTCCTACGAGCAGTACTTC. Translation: CASSLAGSSYEQYF.

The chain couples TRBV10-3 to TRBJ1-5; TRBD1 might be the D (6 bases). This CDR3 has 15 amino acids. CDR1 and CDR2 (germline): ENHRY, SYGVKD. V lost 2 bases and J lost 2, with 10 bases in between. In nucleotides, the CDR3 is TGTGCCATCAGTGAGGGGGGGGGCGGCAATCAGCCCCAGCATTTT. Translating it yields CAISEGGGGNQPQHF.

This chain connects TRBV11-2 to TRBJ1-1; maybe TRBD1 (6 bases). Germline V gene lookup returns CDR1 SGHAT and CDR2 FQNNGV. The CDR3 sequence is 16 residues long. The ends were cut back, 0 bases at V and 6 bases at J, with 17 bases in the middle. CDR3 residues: CASSLEGRGGAAEAFF. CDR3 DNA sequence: TGTGCCAGCAGCTTAGAGGGAAGGGGGGGGGCGGCTGAAGCTTTCTTT. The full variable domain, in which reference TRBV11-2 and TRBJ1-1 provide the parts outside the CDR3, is EAGVAQSPRYKIIEKRQSVAFWCNPISGHATLYWYQQILGQGPKLLIQFQNNGVVDDSQLPKDRFSAERLKGVDSTLKIQPAKLEDSAVYLCASSLEGRGGAAEAFFGQGTRLTVV.

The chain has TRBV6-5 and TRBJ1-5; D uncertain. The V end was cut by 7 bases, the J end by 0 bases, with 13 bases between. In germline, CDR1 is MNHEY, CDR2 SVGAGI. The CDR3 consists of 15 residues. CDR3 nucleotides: TGTGCCAGCATAGATAGACACTATAGCAATCAGCCCCAGCATTTT. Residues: CASIDRHYSNQPQHF.

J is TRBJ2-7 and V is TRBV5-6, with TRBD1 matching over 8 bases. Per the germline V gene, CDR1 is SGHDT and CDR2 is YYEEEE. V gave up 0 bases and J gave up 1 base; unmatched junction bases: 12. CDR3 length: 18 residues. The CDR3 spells CASSLEWTGSPLSYEQYF. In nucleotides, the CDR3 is TGTGCCAGCAGCTTGGAATGGACAGGGTCACCACTTTCCTACGAGCAGTACTTC.

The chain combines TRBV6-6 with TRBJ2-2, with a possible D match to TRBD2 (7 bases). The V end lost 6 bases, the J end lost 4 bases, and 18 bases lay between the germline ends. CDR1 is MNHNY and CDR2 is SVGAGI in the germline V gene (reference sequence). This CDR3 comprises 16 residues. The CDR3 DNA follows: TGTGCCAGCAGGGCCCGCCGGGGGGCGACCACCGGGGAGCTGTTTTTT. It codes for CASRARRGATTGELFF.

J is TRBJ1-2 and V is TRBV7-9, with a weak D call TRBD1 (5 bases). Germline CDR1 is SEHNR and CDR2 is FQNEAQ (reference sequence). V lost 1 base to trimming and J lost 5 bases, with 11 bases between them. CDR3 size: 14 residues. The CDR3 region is CASSLESEGYGYTF. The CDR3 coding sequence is TGTGCCAGCAGCTTAGAATCAGAGGGGTATGGCTACACCTTC.

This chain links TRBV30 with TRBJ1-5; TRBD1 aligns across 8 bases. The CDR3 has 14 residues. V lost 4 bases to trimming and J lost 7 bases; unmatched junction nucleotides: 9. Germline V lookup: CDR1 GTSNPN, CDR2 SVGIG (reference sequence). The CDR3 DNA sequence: TGTGCCTGGAACCCACAGGGGGGGGCCCAGCCCCAGCATTTT. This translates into CAWNPQGGAQPQHF.

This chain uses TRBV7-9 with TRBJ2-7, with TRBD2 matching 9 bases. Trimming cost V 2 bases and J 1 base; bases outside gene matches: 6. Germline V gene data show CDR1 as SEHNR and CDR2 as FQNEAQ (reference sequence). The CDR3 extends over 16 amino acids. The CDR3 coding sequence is TGTGCCAGCAGCTTATTAGGCGGGAGGGCATCCTACGAGCAGTACTTC. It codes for CASSLLGGRASYEQYF.

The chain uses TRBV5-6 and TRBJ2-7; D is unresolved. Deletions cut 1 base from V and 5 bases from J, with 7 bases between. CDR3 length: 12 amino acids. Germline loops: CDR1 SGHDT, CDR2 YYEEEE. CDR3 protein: CASSLPDDEQYF. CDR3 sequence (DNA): TGTGCCAGCAGCTTGCCAGATGACGAGCAGTACTTC.

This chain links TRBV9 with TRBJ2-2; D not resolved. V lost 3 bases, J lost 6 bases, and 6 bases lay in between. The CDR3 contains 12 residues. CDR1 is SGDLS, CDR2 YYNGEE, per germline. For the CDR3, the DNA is TGTGCCAGCAGCGGCGGTTCCGGGGAGCTGTTTTTT. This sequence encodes CASSGGSGELFF.

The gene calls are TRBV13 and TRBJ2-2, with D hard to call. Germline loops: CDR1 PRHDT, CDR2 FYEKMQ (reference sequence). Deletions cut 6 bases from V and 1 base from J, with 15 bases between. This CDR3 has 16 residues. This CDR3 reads CASRPPRILNTGELFF. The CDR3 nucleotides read TGTGCCAGCAGGCCCCCAAGGATTCTGAACACCGGGGAGCTGTTTTTT.

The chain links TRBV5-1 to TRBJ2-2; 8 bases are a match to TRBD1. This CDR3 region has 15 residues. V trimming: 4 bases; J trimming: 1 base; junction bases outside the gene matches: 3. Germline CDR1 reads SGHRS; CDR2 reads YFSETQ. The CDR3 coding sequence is TGCGCCAGCAGCGCTGACAGGGGGAACACCGGGGAGCTGTTTTTT. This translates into CASSADRGNTGELFF.

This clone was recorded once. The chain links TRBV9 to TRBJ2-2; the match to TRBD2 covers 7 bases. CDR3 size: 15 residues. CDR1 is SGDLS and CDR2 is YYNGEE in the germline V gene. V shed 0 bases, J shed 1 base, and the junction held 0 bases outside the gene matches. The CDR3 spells CASSVASGNTGELFF. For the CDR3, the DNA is TGTGCCAGCAGCGTAGCTAGCGGGAACACCGGGGAGCTGTTTTTT.

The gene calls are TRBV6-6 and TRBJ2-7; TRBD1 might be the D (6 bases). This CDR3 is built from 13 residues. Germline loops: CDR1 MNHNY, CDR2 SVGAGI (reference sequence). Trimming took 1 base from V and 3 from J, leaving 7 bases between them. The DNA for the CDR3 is TGTGCCAGCAGTTACTTAGGGGGCTACGAGCAGTACTTC. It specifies CASSYLGGYEQYF.